These 13 T cell receptor beta chains were sequenced from one sample in a study of T cells in Graves' hyperthyroidism and ophthalmopathy. RNA transcripts provided the source from which TCR beta CDR3 regions were amplified. With the HTBI primer set, the TCR CDR3 went through a first round of RT-PCR. TCRdb analysed the multiplex PCR reads with MiXCR anew, one entry per CDR3 protein. This table holds fewer than 250,000 distinct CDR3 sequences, roughly 17% found once. Sequencing was carried out using blood. The receptors here all came from a man aged 50 or older with Graves' hyperthyroidism.

The chain employs TRBV29-1 and TRBJ2-7; D unclear. There are 11 residues in the CDR3. Looked up from germline, CDR1 is SQVTM and CDR2 is ANQGSEA. CDR3 DNA: TGCAGTGTGCAATGGACCTACGAGCAGTACTTC. Translated, it gives CSVQWTYEQYF.

This clonotype has more than one count but fewer than ten. The rearrangement uses TRBV27 and TRBJ1-5, with a tentative D call TRBD1 (5 bases). Germline-derived CDR1 and CDR2 are MNHEY and SMNVEV (reference sequence). V lost 8 bases and J lost 0, with 5 bases in between. The CDR3 loop spans 12 amino acids. For the CDR3, the DNA is TGTGCCAGCGGGACTAGCAATCAGCCCCAGCATTTT. It yields the protein CASGTSNQPQHF.

This clonotype was detected a few times. The chain links TRBV7-9 to TRBJ2-1, with D hard to call. CDR1 SEHNR and CDR2 FQNEAQ come from the germline V gene (reference sequence). The CDR3 has 11 amino acids. Trimming left V 5 bases short and J 7 bases short, with 6 bases between. The CDR3 DNA sequence: TGTGCCAGCAGCATAAATAATGAGCAGTTCTTC. This codes for CASSINNEQFF.

Concerning this clonotype itself: This may stem from a read error, because a much larger clone lies one nucleotide away. The CDR3 carries no conserved terminal phenylalanine or tryptophan, so it likely arises from a read error. The chain has TRBV20-1 and TRBJ2-2, with D maybe TRBD1 (6 bases). Per the germline V gene, CDR1 is DFQATT and CDR2 is SNEGSKA (reference sequence). V was pared by 0 bases and J by 7 bases, with 18 bases between. This CDR3 has 16 amino acids. The CDR3 protein is CSARDPQGRGGGELFL. The CDR3 bases are TGCAGTGCTAGAGACCCCCAGGGGCGCGGTGGCGGGGAGCTGTTTCTT.

About this clonotype itself: An end of the junction differs from the germline gene, which may be a read error. CDR3 residues: CASSLTGTSGKETQYF. In DNA, the CDR3 is TGTGCTAGCAGCTTAACCGGGACTAGCGGGAAGGAGACCCAGTACTTC. This rearrangement joins TRBV7-7 to TRBJ2-5; 13 positions match TRBD2. The CDR3 contains 16 residues. CDR1 is SSHAT and CDR2 is FNYEAQ in the germline V gene (reference sequence).

The chain carries TRBV7-9 and TRBJ2-1; perhaps TRBD2 as D (6 bases). The V end lost 6 bases, the J end lost 6 bases, and 12 bases lay between the germline ends. Germline loops: CDR1 SEHNR, CDR2 FQNEAQ (reference sequence). The CDR3 totals 13 residues. The CDR3 reads CASRGEVSNEQFF. The DNA of the CDR3 is TGTGCCAGCAGAGGGGAGGTGAGCAATGAGCAGTTCTTC.

This clonotype has at least ten counts. CDR3 coding DNA: TGTGCCAGCAGTTGGTACAGGGGGAACACTGAAGCTTTCTTT. It is translated as CASSWYRGNTEAFF. The chain recombines TRBV27 with TRBJ1-1, with 7 nucleotides matching TRBD1. The CDR3 spans 14 residues. V lost 4 bases to trimming and J lost 1 base; unmatched junction nucleotides: 3. Germline V CDR1 and CDR2: MNHEY, SMNVEV (reference sequence).

This clonotype was observed once. This chain joins TRBV4-1 and TRBJ1-2; D is undetermined. This CDR3 comprises 13 residues. CDR1 and CDR2 from the germline V gene are MGHRA and YSYEKL. V dropped 0 bases and J dropped 2 bases, with 4 bases sitting between them. CDR3 nucleotide sequence: TGCGCCAGCAGCCAAGAGCAGAACTATGGCTACACCTTC. Its translation is CASSQEQNYGYTF.

This clonotype was picked up a small number of times. The chain is built from TRBV24-1 and TRBJ2-2; a weak D match, TRBD2 (5 bases). The CDR3 has 15 residues. Germline V gives CDR1 KGHDR, CDR2 SFDVKD. The V end lost 2 bases, the J end lost 6 bases, and 12 bases lay between the germline ends. The CDR3 sequence is CATSDSQTGSGELFF. CDR3 nucleotides: TGTGCCACCAGTGATTCTCAGACGGGATCCGGGGAGCTGTTTTTT.

This clonotype was seen many times. The chain joins TRBV10-3 to TRBJ1-2; D gene uncertain. The CDR3 sequence is 15 residues long. V was shortened by 3 bases and J by 0 bases, with 11 bases between the two germline ends. In germline, CDR1 is ENHRY, CDR2 SYGVKD. The CDR3 DNA follows: TGTGCCATCAGTGATCCGCCTTCAGCTAACTATGGCTACACCTTC. Translating gives CAISDPPSANYGYTF.

This clonotype was recorded many times. The chain employs TRBV28 and TRBJ2-7; no clear D. From germline, CDR1 is MDHEN and CDR2 SYDVKM. The CDR3 is 14 amino acids. Trimming shortened V by 3 bases and J by 4 bases, and 13 bases separated the two germline ends. The CDR3 DNA follows: TGTGCCAGCAGTTTGGAAGGGTTGAGGTACGAGCAGTACTTC. This sequence encodes CASSLEGLRYEQYF.

The rearrangement links TRBV24-1 to TRBJ2-3; D may be TRBD2 (6 bases). The CDR3 length is 15 residues. V was trimmed by 6 bases and J by 0 bases, leaving 12 bases between them. Germline V gene sequence: CDR1 KGHDR, CDR2 SFDVKD. The CDR3 loop reads CATSKGGPSTDTQYF. In DNA, the CDR3 is TGTGCCACCAGTAAGGGAGGCCCAAGCACAGATACGCAGTATTTT.

In this sample, this clonotype turned up a few times. The chain combines TRBV19 with TRBJ1-2; D remains ambiguous. Germline V CDR1 and CDR2: LNHDA, SQIVND (reference sequence). This CDR3 spans 16 amino acids. Between the trimmed V and J ends, which lost 3 bases and 0 bases, there was a span of 14 bases. CDR3 in DNA: TGTGCCAGTAGTATTGGGAGAACGCGCTCTAACTATGGCTACACCTTC. Translating it yields CASSIGRTRSNYGYTF.